The 12 T cell receptor beta chains presented below share a single source sample, sequenced in a study of cytomegalovirus exposure and HLA in healthy donors. The PCR contained 60 Vbeta and 13 Jbeta primers. The data were produced by immunoSEQ multiplex PCR, yet TCRdb's version contains in-frame clones alone and is incomplete. The sample consists of 99,000 or so clones, approximately 70% of them appearing once. The specimen was PBMCs. The source of these receptors is a man aged 25 to 40 in good health and CMV-seronegative.

Details on this clone: Compared with germline, one end of the junction differs, possibly owing to a read error. The rearrangement links TRBV30 to TRBJ2-7, with 9 nucleotides matching TRBD2. The CDR3 has 14 residues. CDR1 and CDR2 from the germline V gene are GTSNPN and SVGIG (reference sequence). This CDR3 reads CAWRYSGRSSEQYF. The DNA for the CDR3 is TGTGCCTGGAGATACAGCGGGAGGTCCTCCGAGCAGTACTTC.

V and J are TRBV9 and TRBJ2-5; weak D call: TRBD2 (6 bases). The CDR3 spans 15 residues. Between the trimmed V and J ends, which lost 3 bases and 0 bases, there was a span of 12 bases. Germline V lookup: CDR1 SGDLS, CDR2 YYNGEE. This CDR3 is CASSAGGLYQETQYF. In DNA, the CDR3 is TGTGCCAGCAGCGCCGGGGGACTCTACCAAGAGACCCAGTACTTC.

This clone was seen a handful of times. The chain has TRBV11-3 and TRBJ2-5; 7 nucleotides align to TRBD1. The CDR3 spans 13 residues. The germline V gene encodes CDR1 SGHNT and CDR2 YENEEA. V was clipped by 5 bases and J by 2 bases; unmatched bases: 2. In DNA, the CDR3 is TGTGCCAGCAGCCGGGGACAGCAAGAGACCCAGTACTTC. It translates to CASSRGQQETQYF.

This clone turned up a few times. The J gene is TRBJ2-5, the V gene TRBV27, with 7 bases fitting TRBD1. The CDR3 is 14 amino acids. The germline CDR1 and CDR2 sequences are MNHEY and SMNVEV (reference sequence). J lost 2 bases, V lost 6 bases, and 6 bases had no gene match. The CDR3 loop reads CASRGRQGQETQYF. CDR3 in DNA: TGTGCCAGCAGGGGTAGACAGGGACAAGAGACCCAGTACTTC.

The chain is built from TRBV28 and TRBJ2-7; 11 bases match TRBD1. V lost 6 bases to trimming and J lost 3 bases; unmatched junction nucleotides: 7. In germline, CDR1 is MDHEN, CDR2 SYDVKM. This CDR3 is built from 15 residues. DNA for the CDR3: TGTGCCAGCAGCTACCGGACAGGGGGCAACTACGAGCAGTACTTC. It yields the protein CASSYRTGGNYEQYF.

This clone has only one observation. The chain carries TRBV5-6 and TRBJ1-6; D perhaps matches TRBD1 (6 bases). The germline gives CDR1 SGHDT, CDR2 YYEEEE. V lost 4 bases and J lost 0, with 14 bases in between. The CDR3 is 17 residues long. DNA of the CDR3: TGTGCCAGCAGCCTGAGAGGACAGAGCTCCTATAATTCACCCCTCCACTTT. As protein: CASSLRGQSSYNSPLHF.

The chain carries TRBV7-2 and TRBJ1-2, with D tentatively TRBD1 (5 bases). This CDR3 comprises 12 residues. Germline V lookup: CDR1 SGHTA, CDR2 FQGNSA. Trimming left V 4 bases short and J 4 bases short, with 7 bases between. The CDR3 loop reads CASSSDSYGYTF. The CDR3 nucleotides are TGTGCCAGCAGCTCAGACAGCTATGGCTACACCTTC.

V and J are TRBV18 and TRBJ2-5; TRBD2 matches at 15 bases. CDR3 length: 18 residues. CDR1 is KGHSH and CDR2 is LQKENI in the germline V gene. V dropped 0 bases and J dropped 5; count of bases not matched to a gene: 7. The CDR3 sequence is CASSPPGLAGGTLETQYF. CDR3 bases: TGTGCCAGCTCACCACCGGGACTAGCGGGAGGAACCCTGGAGACCCAGTACTTC.

This chain links TRBV5-4 with TRBJ1-4; D is unclear. Per germline, CDR1 SGHNT and CDR2 YYREEE (reference sequence). The V gene lost 4 bases and the J gene lost 8 bases, with 9 bases spanning the gap. The CDR3 runs to 12 residues. CDR3 nucleotides: TGTGCCAGCAGCCGGGGTGGGGAAAAACTGTTTTTT. It codes for CASSRGGEKLFF.

The rearrangement links TRBV16 to TRBJ2-7, with D unresolved. CDR3 length: 14 residues. V was cut by 3 bases and J by 4 bases, with 13 bases left in between. Germline loops: CDR1 KGHSY, CDR2 FQNENV. The CDR3 here is CASSQSASRYEQYF. The CDR3 DNA reads as TGTGCCAGCAGCCAGAGCGCATCCCGATACGAGCAGTACTTC.

This clone was picked up one time. This chain uses TRBV27 with TRBJ1-1, with 10 bases fitting TRBD1. With 6 bases clipped from V and 4 bases from J, the junction kept 11 bases outside the gene matches. The germline V gene encodes CDR1 MNHEY and CDR2 SMNVEV (reference sequence). The length of the CDR3 is 16 residues. The CDR3 DNA follows: TGTGCCAGCAGCACGGACAGGGGGATAGGAGGCACTGAAGCTTTCTTT. Its translation: CASSTDRGIGGTEAFF.

This chain connects TRBV6-5 to TRBJ2-1, with a weak D call TRBD1 (7 bases). Per the germline V gene, CDR1 is MNHEY and CDR2 is SVGAGI. This CDR3 has 13 amino acids. The CDR3 protein is CATRRGQNNEQFF. The CDR3 DNA reads TGTGCTACGAGGAGGGGGCAGAACAATGAGCAGTTCTTC.